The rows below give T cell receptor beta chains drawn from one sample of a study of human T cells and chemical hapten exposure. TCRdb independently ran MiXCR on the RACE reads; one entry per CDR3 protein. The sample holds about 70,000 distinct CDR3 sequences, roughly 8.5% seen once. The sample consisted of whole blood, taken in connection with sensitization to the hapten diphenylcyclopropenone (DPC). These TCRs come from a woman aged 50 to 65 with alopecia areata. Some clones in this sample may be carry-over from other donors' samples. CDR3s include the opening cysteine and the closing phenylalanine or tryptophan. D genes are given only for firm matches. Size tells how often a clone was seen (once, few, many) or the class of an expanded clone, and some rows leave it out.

DNA: TGTGCCATCAGTGAGTCGCTGTATAGCTCCTACAATGAGCAGTTCTTC
CDR3: CAISESLYSSYNEQFF
D: .
V: TRBV10-3
J: TRBJ2-1
size: few

DNA: TGTGCCAGCAGTCCCGGGACAGGTGGAAACACCATATATTTT
CDR3: CASSPGTGGNTIYF
D: TRBD1
V: TRBV6-1
J: TRBJ1-3
size: few

DNA: TGTGCCACCAGCAGAGATTTAGGTAAGGATCAGCCCCAGCATTTT
CDR3: CATSRDLGKDQPQHF
D: .
V: TRBV15
J: TRBJ1-5
size: few

DNA: TGTGCCAGCAGTTCCCCAGCGGAGAACACCGGGGAGCTGTTTTTT
CDR3: CASSSPAENTGELFF
D: .
V: TRBV6-5
J: TRBJ2-2
size: .

DNA: TGCAGCGGGGGTAGGTCTAGTTACACTGAAGCTTTCTTT
CDR3: CSGGRSSYTEAFF
D: .
V: TRBV29-1
J: TRBJ1-1
size: many

DNA: TGTGCCAGCAGCTCTGGGAGGGATACGCAGTATTTT
CDR3: CASSSGRDTQYF
D: .
V: TRBV5-6
J: TRBJ2-3
size: few

DNA: TGTGCCAGCAGCTTATTAGTCTCGGGGTTCGTCGGGGAGCTGTTTTTT
CDR3: CASSLLVSGFVGELFF
D: .
V: TRBV7-2
J: TRBJ2-2
size: few

DNA: TGTGCCAGCAGCTCGCAGGGGTTTTACACTGAAGCTTTCTTT
CDR3: CASSSQGFYTEAFF
D: .
V: TRBV7-9
J: TRBJ1-1
size: few

DNA: TGTGCCAGCAGCCCGACTAGGAAAGAGACCCAGTACTTC
CDR3: CASSPTRKETQYF
D: .
V: TRBV7-2
J: TRBJ2-5
size: many

DNA: TGTGCCAGCGTGCGGGGCACTGAAGCTTTCTTT
CDR3: CASVRGTEAFF
D: .
V: TRBV6-5
J: TRBJ1-1
size: many

DNA: TGTGCCAGCAGGGAAATAGCGGGGGGTGTTGTCAATGAGCAGTTCTTC
CDR3: CASREIAGGVVNEQFF
D: TRBD2
V: TRBV6-5
J: TRBJ2-1
size: few

DNA: TGTGCCAGCAGTATGGACTCTCCGTTTGGGCATGGCTACACCTTC
CDR3: CASSMDSPFGHGYTF
D: .
V: TRBV27
J: TRBJ1-2
size: few

DNA: TGTGCCAGCAGTTTCCCGGGACAGCACAATGAGCAGTTCTTC
CDR3: CASSFPGQHNEQFF
D: TRBD1
V: TRBV12-3/TRBV12-4
J: TRBJ2-1
size: many

DNA: TGCAGCGTTGAAGGAGGGTACACCGGGGAGCTGTTTTTT
CDR3: CSVEGGYTGELFF
D: .
V: TRBV29-1
J: TRBJ2-2
size: many

DNA: TGTGCCAGCAGCTTGGCCTATAAGGCCAATTCTTCCTACAATGAGCAGTTCTTC
CDR3: CASSLAYKANSSYNEQFF
D: .
V: TRBV7-8
J: TRBJ2-1
size: few

DNA: TGTGCCAGCAGTTTTAGCGGGGGCCCCTCCGGGTTCGAGCAGTACTTC
CDR3: CASSFSGGPSGFEQYF
D: TRBD2
V: TRBV7-2
J: TRBJ2-7
size: few

DNA: TGTGCCAGCAGGCCGAAGGGACAGCACTCTGGAAACACCATATATTTT
CDR3: CASRPKGQHSGNTIYF
D: TRBD1
V: TRBV12-3/TRBV12-4
J: TRBJ1-3
size: few